This section outlines one T cell receptor beta chain sequence together with its context. No antigen is known for it. Method: immunoSEQ multiplex PCR; TCRdb's copy keeps in-frame clones and lacks some. The table shows approximately 31,000 clones, with about 95% occurring only once. CDR3 length: 15 amino acids. Germline V gene sequence: CDR1 SNHLY, CDR2 FYNNEI. Trimming took 4 bases from V and 3 from J; bases not matched to a gene: 8. The entry originates in a study of T cells in tuberculosis. Study findings and constraints: GMM-specific TCRs were nearer to active tuberculosis alpha repertoires, suggesting expansion. The TCR-beta difference was not significant; alpha differences partly reflected length.

Unsorted cryopreserved PBMC were sequenced, averaging roughly 100,000 T cells per clinical donor. Source material: PBMCs. The genes are TRBV2 and TRBJ2-7, with 8 bases aligning to TRBD1. This receptor was obtained from a donor aged 10-29 years with latent tuberculosis or without tuberculosis infection. This CDR3 is CASSGGDRSVYEQYF. The CDR3 region has the DNA TGTGCCAGCAGTGGGGGGGACAGGTCCGTCTACGAGCAGTACTTC.